The clone carrying this T cell receptor beta chain showed up just once. The source of the sample is a study of blood T cells in healthy people across ages. For the second PCR, which ran for 7 to 11 cycles, a sample-barcoded 5' primer and a J-beta primer mix were used. TCRdb analysed the 5' RACE reads with MiXCR anew, one entry per CDR3 protein. Here the sample spans about 800,000 distinct CDR3 sequences, roughly 25% being singletons. The sample was also reused in another study, on T cells of mothers and their children. That report adds: Reverse transcription into cDNA received all extracted RNA, at about 1.5 ug per 15 ul.

This clonotype was obtained from a boy aged 5-17 years in good health. Source material: blood.

The CDR3 reads CSVGTGRLGTDTQYF. Here the CDR3 DNA reads TGCAGCGTTGGGACGGGGAGGCTAGGCACAGATACGCAGTATTTT. The chain has TRBV29-1 and TRBJ2-3; D is perhaps TRBD2 (6 bases). This CDR3 contains 15 residues. The V and J ends lost 4 bases and 1 base respectively, with 15 bases between them. Germline V CDR1 and CDR2: SQVTM, ANQGSEA.